Detailed here is one T cell receptor (beta chain). These data come from a study of blood T cell repertoires in COVID-19. Whole-study context: Whether acute or convalescent, the COVID-19 samples came from the United States, Italy and Spain. PBMCs, B-cell-depleted T cells, or T cells were the source of the cDNA or gDNA that made up the material.

In the original workflow: Scientists estimated how many nucleated cells there were by amplifying reference gene primers. Some clones are missing from TCRdb's copy, which holds only in-frame ones; the method was immunoSEQ multiplex PCR. V, J and clone size derive from that table, while D and trimming were established from the DNA sequence. The table shows approximately 470,000 clones, with about nine tenths occurring only once. Participants' own reports of clinical history determined their cohort assignment. CDR3 size: 16 residues. The V segment lost 3 bases and the J segment 2 bases; nucleotides outside the gene matches: 9. Germline-derived CDR1 and CDR2 are LGHDT and YNNKEL (reference sequence).

The chain links TRBV3-1 (or the pseudogene TRBV3-2) to TRBJ2-5; 7 nucleotides align to TRBD1. Sequenced: PBMCs or T cells enriched from blood (not recorded which). The origin of this receptor is a woman between 18 and 29 years old who had recovered from COVID-19. The CDR3 DNA reads as TGTGCCAGCAGCCACGGACAGGCCAACCTTCAAGAGACCCAGTACTTC. Residues: CASSHGQANLQETQYF.